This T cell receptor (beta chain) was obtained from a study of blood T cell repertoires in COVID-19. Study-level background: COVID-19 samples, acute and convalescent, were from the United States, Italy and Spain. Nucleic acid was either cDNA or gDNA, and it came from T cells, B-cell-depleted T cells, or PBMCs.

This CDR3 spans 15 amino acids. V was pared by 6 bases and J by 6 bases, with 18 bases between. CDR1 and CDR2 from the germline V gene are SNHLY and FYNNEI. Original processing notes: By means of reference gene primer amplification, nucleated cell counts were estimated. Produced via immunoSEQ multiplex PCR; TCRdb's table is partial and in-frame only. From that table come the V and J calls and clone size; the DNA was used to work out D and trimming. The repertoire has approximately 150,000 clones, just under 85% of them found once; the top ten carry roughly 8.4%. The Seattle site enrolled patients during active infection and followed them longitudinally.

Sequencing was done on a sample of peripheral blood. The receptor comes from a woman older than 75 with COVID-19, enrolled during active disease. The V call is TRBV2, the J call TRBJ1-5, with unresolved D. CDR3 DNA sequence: TGTGCCAGCAGACCACCCGAGAACAGCGGTCAGCCCCAGCATTTT. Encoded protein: CASRPPENSGQPQHF.